The rows below give T cell receptor beta chains drawn from one sample of a study of patients and donors after allogeneic stem cell transplantation. TCRdb reprocessed the RT-PCR reads with MiXCR, giving one entry per CDR3 protein. The sample shows 150,000 to 200,000 distinct CDR3 sequences, approximately 22% of them seen only once. The sample was blood, either unsorted or a sorted T cell fraction (not recorded which). All receptors come from a human donor who was either an allogeneic HSCT recipient or a stem cell or donor lymphocyte infusion donor (not recorded which). It is not recorded whose cells these are; they may come from a transplant donor. The CDR3 runs from the conserved cysteine through the conserved F or W. The order of the fields is J gene, clone size, V gene, D gene, CDR3 protein, CDR3 DNA. D genes are given only for firm matches. Clone size, where shown, is once, few, many, or a class for clones that have expanded.

TRBJ1-2 many TRBV5-1 - CASSYEGRRGYTF TGCGCCAGCAGTTATGAGGGTCGTCGTGGCTACACCTTC
TRBJ1-2 - TRBV9 - CASSAHGYGYTF TGTGCCAGCAGCGCCCACGGTTATGGCTACACCTTC
TRBJ1-2 few TRBV7-9 - CASSPIFSGFNYGYTF TGTGCCAGCAGCCCGATCTTCTCGGGGTTTAACTATGGCTACACCTTC
TRBJ2-5 - TRBV12-3/TRBV12-4 - CASSEKETQYF TGTGCCAGCAGCGAGAAAGAGACCCAGTACTTC
TRBJ2-1 few TRBV20-1 TRBD2 CSASRSSGGQYNEQFF TGCAGTGCTAGTCGGTCTAGCGGGGGCCAATACAATGAGCAGTTCTTC
TRBJ1-5 few TRBV3-1 - CASSQARSSPQHF TGTGCCAGCAGCCAAGCCAGGTCGTCGCCCCAGCATTTT
TRBJ1-1 few TRBV12-3/TRBV12-4 TRBD1 CASSSRGTGWNTEAFF TGTGCCAGCAGCTCCCGAGGGACAGGCTGGAACACTGAAGCTTTCTTT
TRBJ1-1 many TRBV12-3/TRBV12-4 - CASSLADTEAFF TGTGCCAGCAGTTTAGCAGACACTGAAGCTTTCTTT
TRBJ1-2 - TRBV5-1 - CASSPGTPYGYTF TGCGCCAGCAGCCCCGGGACACCCTATGGCTACACCTTC
TRBJ1-1 - TRBV5-5 TRBD1 CASSWDPTGDEAFF TGTGCCAGCAGCTGGGACCCGACAGGGGACGAAGCTTTCTTT
TRBJ1-1 few TRBV7-2 - CASSLEGWTEAFF TGTGCCAGCAGCTTAGAGGGATGGACTGAAGCTTTCTTT
TRBJ1-6 few TRBV10-3 - CAISGQRSNSPLHF TGTGCCATCAGCGGACAGCGGAGTAATTCACCCCTCCACTTT
TRBJ2-1 few TRBV6-9 TRBD2 CASMGLANKYEQFF TGTGCCAGCATGGGACTAGCGAATAAATATGAGCAGTTCTTC
TRBJ1-3 - TRBV4-2 - CASSQEGAHSGNTIYF TGTGCCAGCAGCCAAGAGGGTGCCCACTCTGGAAACACCATATATTTT
TRBJ1-1 many TRBV12-3/TRBV12-4 - CASSSGSSEAFF TGTGCCAGCAGTTCGGGCAGTAGTGAAGCTTTCTTT
TRBJ2-7 - TRBV10-3 - CAIRNSVLYEQYF TGTGCCATCAGGAATAGCGTTCTCTACGAGCAGTACTTC
TRBJ2-7 - TRBV5-1 TRBD1 CASSFGGTGAYEQYF TGCGCCAGCAGCTTCGGCGGGACAGGGGCCTACGAGCAGTACTTC
TRBJ1-1 few TRBV29-1 TRBD1 CSVEDDRARTEAFF TGCAGCGTTGAGGACGACAGGGCGAGAACTGAAGCTTTCTTT
TRBJ1-4 few TRBV14 - CASSQDHGGDEKLFF TGTGCCAGCAGCCAAGATCATGGGGGGGATGAAAAACTGTTTTTT
TRBJ2-2 - TRBV6-5 TRBD1 CASRKQGIANTGELFF TGTGCCAGCAGAAAACAGGGGATCGCGAACACCGGGGAGCTGTTTTTT
TRBJ1-1 few TRBV5-1 TRBD1 CASSISGTGNTEAFF TGCGCCAGCAGCATATCCGGGACAGGGAACACTGAAGCTTTCTTT
TRBJ1-2 many TRBV29-1 - CSVVLSQGYTF TGCAGCGTTGTCTTATCGCAAGGCTACACCTTC
TRBJ2-5 - TRBV4-3 - CASSQERAIQETQYF TGCGCCAGCAGCCAAGAGAGGGCTATTCAAGAGACCCAGTACTTC
TRBJ1-5 - TRBV5-8 - CASSSWGVDQPQHF TGTGCCAGCAGCTCGTGGGGGGTGGATCAGCCCCAGCATTTT
TRBJ1-1 - TRBV7-9 - CASSLDSGSGPEAFF TGTGCCAGCAGCTTAGATTCAGGGTCTGGCCCTGAAGCTTTCTTT
TRBJ1-5 - TRBV20-1 - CSALDRISNQPQHF TGCAGTGCGTTGGACAGAATAAGCAATCAGCCCCAGCATTTT
TRBJ2-7 few TRBV24-1 - CATSDLTRPYEQYF TGTGCCACCAGTGATTTGACGCGACCCTACGAGCAGTACTTC